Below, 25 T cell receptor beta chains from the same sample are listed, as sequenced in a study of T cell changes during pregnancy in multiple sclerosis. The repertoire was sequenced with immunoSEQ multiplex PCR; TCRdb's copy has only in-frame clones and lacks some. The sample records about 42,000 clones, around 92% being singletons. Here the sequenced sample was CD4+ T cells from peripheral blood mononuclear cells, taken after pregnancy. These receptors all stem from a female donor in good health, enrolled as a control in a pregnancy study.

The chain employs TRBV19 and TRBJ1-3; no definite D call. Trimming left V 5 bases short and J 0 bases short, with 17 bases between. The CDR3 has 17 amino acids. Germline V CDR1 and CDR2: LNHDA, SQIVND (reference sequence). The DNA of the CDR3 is TGTGCCAGTAGTCTTATAGCCAGCCGATACTCTGGAAACACCATATATTTT. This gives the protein CASSLIASRYSGNTIYF. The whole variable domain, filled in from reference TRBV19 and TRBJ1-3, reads DGGITQSPKYLFRKEGQNVTLSCEQNLNHDAMYWYRQDPGQGLRLIYYSQIVNDFQKGDIAEGYSVSREKKESFPLTVTSAQKNPTAFYLCASSLIASRYSGNTIYFGEGSWLTVV.

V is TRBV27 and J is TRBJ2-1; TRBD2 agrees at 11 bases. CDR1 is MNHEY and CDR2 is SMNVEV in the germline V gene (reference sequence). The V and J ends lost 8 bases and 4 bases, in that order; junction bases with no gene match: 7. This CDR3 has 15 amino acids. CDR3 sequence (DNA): TGTGCCAGCGGGCGGGGACTAGCGGCATACAATGAGCAGTTCTTC. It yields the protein CASGRGLAAYNEQFF.

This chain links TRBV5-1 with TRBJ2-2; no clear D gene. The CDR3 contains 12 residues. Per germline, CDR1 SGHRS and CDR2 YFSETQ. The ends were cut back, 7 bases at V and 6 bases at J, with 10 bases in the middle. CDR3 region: CASFNEAGELFF. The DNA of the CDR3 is TGCGCCAGCTTTAACGAGGCCGGGGAGCTGTTTTTT.

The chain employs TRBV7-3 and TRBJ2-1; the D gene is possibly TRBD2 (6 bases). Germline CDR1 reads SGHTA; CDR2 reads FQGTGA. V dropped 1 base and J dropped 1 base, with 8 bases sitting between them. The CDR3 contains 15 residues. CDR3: CASSLNGGSYNEQFF. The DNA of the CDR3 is TGTGCCAGCAGCTTAAATGGAGGGTCCTACAATGAGCAGTTCTTC.

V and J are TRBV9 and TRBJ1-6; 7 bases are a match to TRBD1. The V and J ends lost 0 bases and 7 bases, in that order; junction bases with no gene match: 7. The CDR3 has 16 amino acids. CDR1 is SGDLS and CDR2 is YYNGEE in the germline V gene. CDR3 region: CASSVDALTGNSPLHF. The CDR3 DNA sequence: TGTGCCAGCAGCGTAGATGCCCTGACAGGGAATTCACCCCTCCACTTT. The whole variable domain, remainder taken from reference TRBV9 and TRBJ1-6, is DSGVTQTPKHLITATGQRVTLRCSPRSGDLSVYWYQQSLDQGLQFLIQYYNGEERAKGNILERFSAQQFPDLHSELNLSSLELGDSALYFCASSVDALTGNSPLHFGNGTRLTVT.

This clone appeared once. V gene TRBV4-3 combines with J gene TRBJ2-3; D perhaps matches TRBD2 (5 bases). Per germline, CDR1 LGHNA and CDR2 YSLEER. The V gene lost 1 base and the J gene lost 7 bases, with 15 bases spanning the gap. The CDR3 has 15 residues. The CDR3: CASSQVGVGENTQYF. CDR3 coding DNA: TGCGCCAGCAGCCAAGTTGGGGTCGGGGAAAATACGCAGTATTTT.

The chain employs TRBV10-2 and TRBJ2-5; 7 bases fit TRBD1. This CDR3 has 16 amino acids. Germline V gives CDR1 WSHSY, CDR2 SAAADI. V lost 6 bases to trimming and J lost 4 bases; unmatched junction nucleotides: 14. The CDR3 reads CASRRNRASGGETQYF. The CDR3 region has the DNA TGCGCCAGCAGGAGAAACCGGGCCTCAGGGGGAGAGACCCAGTACTTC.

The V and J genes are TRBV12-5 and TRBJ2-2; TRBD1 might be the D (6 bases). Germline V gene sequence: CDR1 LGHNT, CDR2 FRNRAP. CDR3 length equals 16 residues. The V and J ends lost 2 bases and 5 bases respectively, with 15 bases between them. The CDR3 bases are TGTGCTAGTGGTTTGCTCACAGGGATGAAGACCGGGGAGCTGTTTTTT. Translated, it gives CASGLLTGMKTGELFF.

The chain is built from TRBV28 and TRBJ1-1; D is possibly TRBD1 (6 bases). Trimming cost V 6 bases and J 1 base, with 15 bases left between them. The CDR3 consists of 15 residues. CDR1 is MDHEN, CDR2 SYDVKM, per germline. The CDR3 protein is CASRIPGQPNTEAFF. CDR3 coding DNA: TGTGCCAGCAGGATTCCCGGACAGCCGAACACTGAAGCTTTCTTT.

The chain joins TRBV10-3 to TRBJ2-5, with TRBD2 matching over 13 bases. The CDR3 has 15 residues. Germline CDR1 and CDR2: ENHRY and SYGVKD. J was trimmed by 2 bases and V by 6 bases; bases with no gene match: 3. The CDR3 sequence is CAISRTSGRQETQYF. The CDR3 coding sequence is TGTGCCATCAGCAGGACTAGCGGGAGACAAGAGACCCAGTACTTC.

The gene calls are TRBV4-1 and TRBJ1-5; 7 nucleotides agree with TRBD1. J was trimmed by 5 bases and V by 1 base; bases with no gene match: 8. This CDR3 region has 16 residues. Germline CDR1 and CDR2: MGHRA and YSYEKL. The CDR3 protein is CASSQGGQAPYQPQHF. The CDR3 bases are TGCGCCAGCAGCCAAGGCGGACAGGCGCCTTATCAGCCCCAGCATTTT.

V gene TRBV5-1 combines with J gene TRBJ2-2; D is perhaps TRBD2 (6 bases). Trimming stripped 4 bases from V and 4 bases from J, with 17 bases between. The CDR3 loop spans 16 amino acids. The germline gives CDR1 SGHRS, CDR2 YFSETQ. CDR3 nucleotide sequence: TGCGCCAGCAGCCTTGCCCGGTTGGGAGGCACCGGGGAGCTGTTTTTT. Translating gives CASSLARLGGTGELFF.

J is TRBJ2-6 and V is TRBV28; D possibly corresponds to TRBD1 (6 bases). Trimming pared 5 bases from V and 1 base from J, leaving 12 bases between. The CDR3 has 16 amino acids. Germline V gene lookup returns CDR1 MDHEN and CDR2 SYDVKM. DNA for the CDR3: TGTGCCAGCAGTCTGTTAACAGGGTCTGGGGCCAACGTCCTGACTTTC. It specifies CASSLLTGSGANVLTF.

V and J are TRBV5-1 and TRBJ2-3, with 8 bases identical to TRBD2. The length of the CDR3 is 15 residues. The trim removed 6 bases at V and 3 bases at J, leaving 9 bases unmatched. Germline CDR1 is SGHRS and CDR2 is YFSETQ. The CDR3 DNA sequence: TGCGCCAGCACCCCCGGGACTAGACCAACAGATACGCAGTATTTT. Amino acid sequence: CASTPGTRPTDTQYF.

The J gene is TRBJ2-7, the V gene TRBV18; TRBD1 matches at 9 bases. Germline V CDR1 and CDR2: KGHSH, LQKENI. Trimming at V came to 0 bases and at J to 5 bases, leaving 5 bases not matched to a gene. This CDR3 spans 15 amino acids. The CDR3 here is CASSPPNRGLDEQYF. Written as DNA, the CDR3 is TGTGCCAGCTCACCACCGAACAGGGGGCTAGACGAGCAGTACTTC.

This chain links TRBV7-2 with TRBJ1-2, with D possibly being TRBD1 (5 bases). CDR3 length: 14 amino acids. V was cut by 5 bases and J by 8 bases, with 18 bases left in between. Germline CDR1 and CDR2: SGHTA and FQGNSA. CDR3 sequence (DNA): TGTGCCAGCAGCCGCAACGACGGGGGGGACGGCTACACCTTC. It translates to CASSRNDGGDGYTF.

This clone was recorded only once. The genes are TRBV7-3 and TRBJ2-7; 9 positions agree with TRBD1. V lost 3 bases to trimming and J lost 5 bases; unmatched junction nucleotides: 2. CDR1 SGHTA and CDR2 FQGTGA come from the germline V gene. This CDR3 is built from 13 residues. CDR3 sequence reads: CASSFGTGNEQYF. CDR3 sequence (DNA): TGTGCCAGCAGCTTCGGGACAGGGAACGAGCAGTACTTC.

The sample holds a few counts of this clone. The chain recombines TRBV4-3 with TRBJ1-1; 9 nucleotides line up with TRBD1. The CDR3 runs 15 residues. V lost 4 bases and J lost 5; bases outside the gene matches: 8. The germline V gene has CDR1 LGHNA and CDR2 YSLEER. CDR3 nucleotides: TGCGCCAGCAGCCTCCGGACAGGGGCAGGGACTGAAGCTTTCTTT. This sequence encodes CASSLRTGAGTEAFF.

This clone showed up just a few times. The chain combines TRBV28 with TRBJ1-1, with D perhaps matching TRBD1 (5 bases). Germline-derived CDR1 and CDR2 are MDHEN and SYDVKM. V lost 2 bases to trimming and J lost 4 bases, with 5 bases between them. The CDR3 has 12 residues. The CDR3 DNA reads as TGTGCCAGCAGTTTACAGGGCACTGAAGCTTTCTTT. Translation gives CASSLQGTEAFF.

CDR3 residues: CASSGTSGRRGEQFF. The CDR3 nucleotides are TGTGCCAGCAGCGGGACTAGCGGGAGAAGGGGTGAGCAGTTCTTC. The chain carries TRBV6-1 and TRBJ2-1; 14 bases are shared with TRBD2. CDR1 is MNHNS and CDR2 is SASEGT in the germline V gene. The CDR3 extends over 15 amino acids. The V segment lost 6 bases and the J segment 9 bases; nucleotides outside the gene matches: 7.

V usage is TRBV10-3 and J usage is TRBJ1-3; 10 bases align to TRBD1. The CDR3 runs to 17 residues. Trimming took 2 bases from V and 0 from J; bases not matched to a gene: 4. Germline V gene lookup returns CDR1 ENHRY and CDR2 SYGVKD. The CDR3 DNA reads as TGTGCCATCAGTGAGAGGGACAGGGGAGCCTCTGGAAACACCATATATTTT. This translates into CAISERDRGASGNTIYF.

CDR3 nucleotide sequence: TGTGCCATCAGTGATGGACAGAATGAAAAACTGTTTTTT. Translated: CAISDGQNEKLFF. The chain uses TRBV10-3 and TRBJ1-4; tentative D call: TRBD1 (6 bases). Deletions cut 3 bases from V and 5 bases from J, with 7 bases between. CDR3 size: 13 residues. CDR1 and CDR2 from the germline V gene are ENHRY and SYGVKD.

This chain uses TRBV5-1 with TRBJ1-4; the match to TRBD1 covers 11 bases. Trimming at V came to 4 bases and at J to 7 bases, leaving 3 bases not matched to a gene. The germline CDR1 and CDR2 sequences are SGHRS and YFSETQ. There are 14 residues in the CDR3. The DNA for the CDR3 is TGCGCCAGCAGCCCAGGACAGGGGGCTGAAAAACTGTTTTTT. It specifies CASSPGQGAEKLFF.

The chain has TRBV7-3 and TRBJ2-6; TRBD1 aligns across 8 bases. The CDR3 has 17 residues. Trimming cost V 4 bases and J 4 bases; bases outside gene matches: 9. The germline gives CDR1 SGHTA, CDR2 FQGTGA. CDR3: CASSSGQGSGGANVLTF. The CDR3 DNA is TGTGCCAGCAGCTCAGGACAGGGCTCGGGGGGGGCCAACGTCCTGACTTTC.

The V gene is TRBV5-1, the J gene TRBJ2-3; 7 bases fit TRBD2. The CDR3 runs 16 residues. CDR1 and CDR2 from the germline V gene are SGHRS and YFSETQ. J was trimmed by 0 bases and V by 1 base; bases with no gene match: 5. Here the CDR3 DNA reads TGCGCCAGCAGCTTGAGTCGAGCGGGGAGCACAGATACGCAGTATTTT. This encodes CASSLSRAGSTDTQYF.